What follows are 12 T cell receptor beta chains derived from one specimen sequenced in a study of cytomegalovirus exposure and HLA in healthy donors. Primers included in the PCR were 60 Vbeta and 13 Jbeta primers. The method was immunoSEQ multiplex PCR; TCRdb's version includes in-frame clones alone and lacks a portion of them. Of 63,000 or so clones listed, almost 75% were seen once; the top ten hold about 5%. Input material: PBMCs. All receptors come from a man aged 45-65 years in good health and CMV-seronegative.

V and J are TRBV27 and TRBJ1-2, with TRBD1 as a possible D gene (6 bases). CDR1 is MNHEY and CDR2 is SMNVEV in the germline V gene (reference sequence). V gave up 7 bases and J gave up 3 bases, with 15 bases separating them. The CDR3 totals 14 residues. CDR3 sequence: CASNPTGLDYGYTF. CDR3 sequence (DNA): TGTGCCAGCAACCCGACAGGATTGGACTATGGCTACACCTTC.

The rearrangement joins TRBV9 to TRBJ2-7, with 10 bases lining up with TRBD2. Germline CDR1 and CDR2: SGDLS and YYNGEE. The trim removed 2 bases at V and 3 bases at J, leaving 8 bases unmatched. The CDR3 is 16 amino acids. Here the CDR3 reads CASSVRAGGPSYEQYF. CDR3 sequence (DNA): TGTGCCAGCAGCGTGAGAGCGGGGGGGCCGAGCTACGAGCAGTACTTC. The whole variable domain, filled in from reference TRBV9 and TRBJ2-7, reads DSGVTQTPKHLITATGQRVTLRCSPRSGDLSVYWYQQSLDQGLQFLIQYYNGEERAKGNILERFSAQQFPDLHSELNLSSLELGDSALYFCASSVRAGGPSYEQYFGPGTRLTVT.

The gene calls are TRBV5-4 and TRBJ2-2, with 8 bases identical to TRBD2. J gave up 1 base and V 4 bases, and 3 bases lay outside the gene matches. This CDR3 spans 15 amino acids. The germline gives CDR1 SGHNT, CDR2 YYREEE (reference sequence). Here the CDR3 reads CASSPGGRNTGELFF. CDR3 bases: TGTGCCAGCAGCCCGGGGGGGAGGAACACCGGGGAGCTGTTTTTT.

The rearrangement links TRBV30 to TRBJ1-2, with 8 positions matching TRBD1. The V and J ends lost 3 bases and 7 bases, in that order; junction bases with no gene match: 10. From germline, CDR1 is GTSNPN and CDR2 SVGIG (reference sequence). This CDR3 comprises 14 residues. The CDR3 DNA sequence: TGTGCCTGGAGGCGGACAGGGTCTTGGGTTGGCTACACCTTC. Its translation is CAWRRTGSWVGYTF.

This chain links TRBV15 with TRBJ1-3; D gene unclear. The V gene lost 4 bases and the J gene lost 4 bases, with 8 bases spanning the gap. The CDR3 is made up of 13 amino acids. CDR1 and CDR2 from the germline V gene are LNHNV and YYDKDF (reference sequence). Written as DNA, the CDR3 is TGTGCCACCAGCATCAGAGGCGGAAACACCATATATTTT. Its protein is CATSIRGGNTIYF.

As for this clone: Its ends do not fully match the called genes, so a read error is possible. The rearrangement uses TRBV6-6 and TRBJ2-1, with 7 bases lining up with TRBD2. The CDR3 runs 13 residues. The V gene's germline CDR1 is MNHNY and CDR2 SVGAGI (reference sequence). The CDR3 DNA is TGTGCCAGCAGTTACCTTGGGGGGGTTGAGGAGTTCTTC. Its protein is CASSYLGGVEEFF.

V is TRBV6-5 and J is TRBJ2-3, with TRBD1 as a possible D gene (6 bases). Per germline, CDR1 MNHEY and CDR2 SVGAGI. Trimming removed 6 bases from V and 2 bases from J, with 15 bases in between. The CDR3 runs 15 residues. DNA of the CDR3: TGTGCCAGCAGGCGTAGACAGGCTCCCACAGATACGCAGTATTTT. Amino acid sequence: CASRRRQAPTDTQYF.

This clone is labeled as medium-sized. V gene TRBV6-1 combines with J gene TRBJ2-7; D is ambiguous. The CDR3 runs to 14 residues. V was pared by 4 bases and J by 0 bases, with 10 bases between. In germline, CDR1 is MNHNS, CDR2 SASEGT. CDR3 sequence reads: CASSALGSSYEQYF. In DNA form, the CDR3 reads TGTGCCAGCAGTGCCCTCGGTAGCTCCTACGAGCAGTACTTC.

This clone was detected only a few times. The rearrangement links TRBV19 to TRBJ1-2; tentative D call: TRBD1 (6 bases). The CDR3 extends over 16 amino acids. V was pared by 3 bases and J by 1 base, with 15 bases between. Germline CDR1 reads LNHDA; CDR2 reads SQIVND (reference sequence). CDR3: CASSMGQGRINYGYTF. CDR3 coding DNA: TGTGCCAGTAGTATGGGACAAGGAAGAATTAACTATGGCTACACCTTC.

The rearrangement uses TRBV9 and TRBJ2-7; D possibly corresponds to TRBD2 (6 bases). The CDR3 runs to 14 residues. Per the germline V gene, CDR1 is SGDLS and CDR2 is YYNGEE. V was shortened by 4 bases and J by 4 bases, with 15 bases between the two germline ends. The CDR3 reads CASSLRGGGYEQYF. The CDR3 DNA is TGTGCCAGCAGCCTCCGGGGTGGGGGGTACGAGCAGTACTTC.

The V gene is TRBV5-1, the J gene TRBJ2-6; weak D call: TRBD1 (6 bases). This CDR3 spans 18 amino acids. The germline V gene has CDR1 SGHRS and CDR2 YFSETQ. Trimming removed 2 bases at V and 0 bases at J, with 15 bases between. The CDR3 DNA sequence: TGCGCCAGCAGCTTAGACTCGACAGGAACCTCTGGGGCCAACGTCCTGACTTTC. This translates into CASSLDSTGTSGANVLTF.

The chain recombines TRBV30 with TRBJ2-2; no definite D call. Trimming removed 2 bases at V and 1 base at J, with 14 bases between. CDR3 length equals 16 residues. Germline V gene data show CDR1 as GTSNPN and CDR2 as SVGIG (reference sequence). CDR3 nucleotide sequence: TGTGCCTGGAGTTTAAGCAGGCACTTGAACACCGGGGAGCTGTTTTTT. This gives the protein CAWSLSRHLNTGELFF. The entire variable domain, with the rest obtained from reference TRBV30 and TRBJ2-2, is as follows: SQTIHQWPATLVQPVGSPLSLECTVEGTSNPNLYWYRQAAGRGLQLLFYSVGIGQISSEVPQNLSASRPQDRQFILSSKKLLLSDSGFYLCAWSLSRHLNTGELFFGEGSRLTVL.